This record covers a single T cell receptor beta chain. Antigen specificity is unknown. This CDR3 is built from 13 residues. J was trimmed by 5 bases and V by 5 bases; bases with no gene match: 3. These data originate in a study of blood T cells in healthy people across ages. Findings and limits, study-wide: Measured against age, TCR beta diversity per million T cells decreased in a roughly linear manner.

Ranging in age from roughly 6 to 100, the donors were healthy Caucasian individuals from Russia. Every sample gave at least 5 micrograms of total RNA when it was extracted. Through a sample-barcoded 5' primer and a J-beta primer mix, a second PCR was run for roughly 6 to 12 cycles. TCRdb called the 5' RACE reads again in MiXCR, with one record for every CDR3 protein. The data show about 640,000 distinct CDR3 sequences, about 54% seen once. The sequence was collected from a man in his sixties in good health. The J gene is TRBJ2-5, the V gene TRBV12-3 or TRBV12-4; 9 bases fit TRBD1. The sequenced sample consisted of blood. This chain's CDR3 is CASSGQGYETQYF. The CDR3 DNA is TGTGCCAGCAGTGGACAGGGGTATGAGACCCAGTACTTC.